These T cell receptor beta chains were read from a single sample in a study of T-cell memory formation after mild COVID-19. TCRdb ran MiXCR on the 5' RACE reads and lists one entry per CDR3 protein. The sample contains fewer than 250,000 distinct CDR3 sequences, around 18% of which appear only once. The sample comprised PBMCs or a T cell subset sorted from them (not recorded which). These receptors originate from an adult woman who had mild COVID-19 (a few samples of this study predate the infection). Cell type and time point are not known. The CDR3 runs from the conserved cysteine through the conserved F or W. The order of the fields is clone size, V gene, J gene, D gene, CDR3 DNA, CDR3 protein. A D gene is named only where the DNA matches it firmly. Rows may omit the clone size; those that give it use once, few, many or a size class.

>.|TRBV3-1|TRBJ1-6|.
TGTGCCAGCGGGACCTATAATTCACCCCTCCACTTT
CASGTYNSPLHF
>.|TRBV6-6|TRBJ2-3|.
TGTGCCAGCTCGGACCTACCAAAAGATACGCAGTATTTT
CASSDLPKDTQYF
>many|TRBV7-2|TRBJ2-3|.
TGTGCCAGCAGCCGGATGGGAGGCCCTACGCAGTATTTT
CASSRMGGPTQYF
>few|TRBV6-5|TRBJ2-3|.
TGTGCCAGCAGAGCAGGGACAGATACGCAGTATTTT
CASRAGTDTQYF
>few|TRBV15|TRBJ2-1|.
TGTGCCACCAGCAGCGACTTGAGGCGCTCCTACAATGAGCAGTTCTTC
CATSSDLRRSYNEQFF
>.|TRBV12-3/TRBV12-4|TRBJ2-1|.
TGTGCCAGCAGTTTGGGGACTGCCAACAATGAGCAGTTCTTC
CASSLGTANNEQFF
>few|TRBV5-5|TRBJ2-2|.
TGTGCCAGCAGTTCTACAGGGGACTACACCGGGGAGCTGTTTTTT
CASSSTGDYTGELFF
>few|TRBV14|TRBJ2-7|TRBD2
TGTGCCAGCAGTTGGACTAGCGGGAATTACTACGAGCAGTACTTC
CASSWTSGNYYEQYF
>many|TRBV5-4|TRBJ2-5|TRBD1
TGTGCCAGCAGTTTAAGGACAGGCCAAGAGACCCAGTACTTC
CASSLRTGQETQYF
>many|TRBV12-3/TRBV12-4|TRBJ2-3|.
TGTGCCAGCAGTTTGTCAGGGAGCACAGATACGCAGTATTTT
CASSLSGSTDTQYF
>few|TRBV6-5|TRBJ2-6|.
TGTGCCAGTACGGACCCCGTCTCTGGGGCCAACGTCCTGACTTTC
CASTDPVSGANVLTF
>.|TRBV15|TRBJ1-1|.
TGTGCCACCAGCTTACGACGGGAAGCTTTCTTT
CATSLRREAFF
>.|TRBV5-1|TRBJ1-1|.
TGCGCCAGCAGCCCCCCGACAGGAGCTAACACTGAAGCTTTCTTT
CASSPPTGANTEAFF
>few|TRBV6-5|TRBJ1-2|.
TGTGCCAGCACGGGGGGGTATGGCTACACCTTC
CASTGGYGYTF
>.|TRBV18|TRBJ2-1|TRBD1
TGTGCCAGCTCACCCAGGGGGCGCGGGTATGAGCAGTTCTTC
CASSPRGRGYEQFF
>few|TRBV20-1|TRBJ2-7|.
TGCAGTGCTAGACGCTTAGGGACCGCTAGCTACGAGCAGTACTTC
CSARRLGTASYEQYF
>few|TRBV20-1|TRBJ1-6|.
TGCAGTGCTAGGGGGGGCTATAATTCACCCCTCCACTTT
CSARGGYNSPLHF
>.|TRBV30|TRBJ2-1|TRBD2
TGTGCCTGGAGCGGGAAGGGACTAGCGGTTTACAATGAGCAGTTCTTC
CAWSGKGLAVYNEQFF
>.|TRBV6-6|TRBJ2-5|TRBD1
TGTGCCAGCAGCGACAGGGGATCTTTCCGAGAGACCCAGTACTTC
CASSDRGSFRETQYF
>.|TRBV10-3|TRBJ2-5|.
TGTGCCATCAGTGCGTGGGGCGAAGAGACCCAGTACTTC
CAISAWGEETQYF
>.|TRBV9|TRBJ2-5|.
TGTGCCAGCAGCGTAGAGGGGACGACTCAAGAGACCCAGTACTTC
CASSVEGTTQETQYF
>.|TRBV29-1|TRBJ2-1|TRBD1
TGCAGCGTGGGGAAAGGGACAGACAATGAGCAGTTCTTC
CSVGKGTDNEQFF
>few|TRBV7-3|TRBJ1-3|.
TGTGCCAGCAGCTTAACATTACCAGGGAGTGGAAACACCATATATTTT
CASSLTLPGSGNTIYF
>.|TRBV24-1|TRBJ1-1|.
TGTGCCACCACCCGATCGGACCCCACGGATAGTGTCACTGAAGCTTTCTTT
CATTRSDPTDSVTEAFF
>.|TRBV6-5|TRBJ2-1|TRBD2
TGTGCCAGCAATTCCGGGACTAGCGGTGACAATGAGCAGTTCTTC
CASNSGTSGDNEQFF
>.|TRBV7-8|TRBJ1-2|TRBD1
TGTGCCAGCAGCCTGACCGGGACAGGGCATGGCTACACCTTC
CASSLTGTGHGYTF
>.|TRBV7-2|TRBJ2-5|.
TGTGCCAGCAGCTTCGGGGAAAAGACCCAGTACTTC
CASSFGEKTQYF
>.|TRBV19|TRBJ1-5|.
TGTGCCAGTAGTATAGGATTCAATCAGCCCCAGCATTTT
CASSIGFNQPQHF
>.|TRBV6-2/TRBV6-3|TRBJ1-1|.
TGTGCCAGCAGTTACGGACCGCTTGGGCGGCAGCTGAACATGAACACTGAAGCTTTCTTT
CASSYGPLGRQLNMNTEAFF
>few|TRBV5-1|TRBJ2-1|.
TGCGCCAGCAGCTTGTCTCTGGATGAGCAGTTCTTC
CASSLSLDEQFF
>few|TRBV29-1|TRBJ2-2|.
TGCAGCGTCCCTCGATCGGACAGTCCCGCGACGGAGCTGTTTTTT
CSVPRSDSPATELFF